The clone carrying this TCR beta chain came up a few times. The germline CDR1 and CDR2 sequences are SGHRS and YFSETQ. Trimming removed 0 bases at V and 11 bases at J, with 6 bases between. The CDR3 length is 12 residues. This sample stems from a study of spatial heterogeneity in lung cancer. Study context: About two years after resection was the median timing of the follow-up PBMC samples, which were sequenced when available.

Every cDNA TCR molecule received its own unique molecular identifier. TCRdb fed the 5' RACE reads into MiXCR, producing one record per CDR3 protein. The data show over 35,000 distinct CDR3 sequences, 10% to 13% seen once. Time point indicated: blood at routine non-recurrence follow-up after resection. The authors sequenced whole RNA from tumor, nontumor lung or frozen PBMC without sorting. The source material was PBMCs, sampled at follow-up. The chain recombines TRBV5-1 with TRBJ1-6; D unresolved. This TCR was recovered from a female donor with early-stage non-small cell lung cancer. CDR3 in DNA: TGCGCCAGCAGCTTGGCCGGGACACCCCTCCACTTT. It is translated as CASSLAGTPLHF. The complete variable domain, with remaining parts taken from reference TRBV5-1 and TRBJ1-6, reads KAGVTQTPRYLIKTRGQQVTLSCSPISGHRSVSWYQQTPGQGLQFLFEYFSETQRNKGNFPGRFSGRQFSNSRSEMNVSTLELGDSALYLCASSLAGTPLHFGNGTRLTVT.